Included here is one T cell receptor (beta chain) sequence, with context. The antigen remains undetermined. The data belong to a study of OX40 agonist ivuxolimab in advanced cancers. The study's findings and limits: Expanded clones belonging to CD8+ T cells outnumbered, on average, those of CD4+. Clonal expansion was among the lowest in partial responders at 0.1-3.0 mg/kg, especially CD8+.

Germline V gene data show CDR1 as SGHRS and CDR2 as YFSETQ. CDR3 length equals 14 residues. V gave up 0 bases and J gave up 3 bases, with 10 bases separating them. Assay used: immunoSEQ multiplex PCR; TCRdb lists only in-frame clones, some missing. This table holds about 50,000 clones, about 80% found once. This receptor was obtained from an adult with an advanced solid tumor such as melanoma, head and neck, liver or kidney cancer. Here the sequenced sample was CD4+ or CD8+ T cells sorted from blood, taken in a trial of the OX40 agonist ivuxolimab. The J gene is TRBJ2-7, the V gene TRBV5-1; weak D call: TRBD1 (6 bases). This chain's CDR3 is CASSLETGHYEQYF. Here the CDR3 DNA reads TGCGCCAGCAGCTTGGAGACAGGACACTACGAGCAGTACTTC.